A selection of T cell receptor beta chains follows, all from one sample in a study of chemoradiotherapy in HPV16-positive cancers. Repertoires were generated with immunoSEQ multiplex PCR, while TCRdb's copy carries only in-frame clones and drops some. The sample shows roughly 12,000 clones, around 72% of them seen only once. This sample was gathered from a patient who underwent chemoradiotherapy. Receptor source: a human donor with HPV-associated anogenital cancer. Each CDR3 is given with its conserved first and last residue. A D gene is named only where the DNA matches it firmly. Clone size is stated in some rows and not others, as once, few, many or a class when expanded.

d_call j_call v_call clone_size cdr3_aa
TRBD2 TRBJ2-3 TRBV9 . CASSVVSGGGDTQYF
. TRBJ2-7 TRBV28 few CASRPGDRPFYEQYF
. TRBJ1-4 TRBV7-2 . CASSLDNRVGEKLFF
TRBD2 TRBJ2-1 TRBV28 . CASSLGSGPYNEQFF
TRBD2 TRBJ2-7 TRBV27 medium-sized CASSLTPRLAGEGEQYF
. TRBJ1-1 TRBV18 . CASSPLRDGNTEAFF
. TRBJ1-4 TRBV21-1 . CASPGGGQDLSANEKLFF
. TRBJ1-1 TRBV11-2 few CASSLDLISGLTEAFF
TRBD2 TRBJ2-2 TRBV5-1 . CASSLAGRARTGELFF
. TRBJ1-1 TRBV29-1 . CSVSTGAEAFF
. TRBJ2-3 TRBV4-3 . CASSQDSHTQYF
TRBD1 TRBJ2-1 TRBV28 few CASSSTGPPIF
. TRBJ1-1 TRBV27 . CASSYSGLADEAFF
. TRBJ2-2 TRBV10-2 . CASRRDQNTGELFF
. TRBJ1-2 TRBV19 . CASSLAGTNYGYTF
. TRBJ2-2 TRBV7-8 . CASSSHLGGELFF
TRBD1 TRBJ1-1 TRBV28 . CANSSRQGAFF
. TRBJ2-3 TRBV27 . CASSPRSVLADRSTDTQYF
TRBD1 TRBJ2-3 TRBV19 few CASSTGQGADTQYF
TRBD1 TRBJ1-2 TRBV4-2 . CASSGRDRGASNYGYTF
TRBD1 TRBJ2-1 TRBV18 . CASSQDMTGYEQFF
. TRBJ1-2 TRBV4-2 . CASSPGEQSTYGYTF
TRBD1 TRBJ2-7 TRBV19 . CASSIPRTGGGYEQYF
. TRBJ1-1 TRBV27 . CASSLLGGMNTEAFF
. TRBJ1-5 TRBV28 . CASSYPGSNQPQHF
. TRBJ2-5 TRBV15 . CATSRVRRTKTQYF
TRBD2 TRBJ2-7 TRBV27 . CASSPDRWGEGTYEQYF
TRBD2 TRBJ2-1 TRBV7-9 . CASSFAGLAINEQFF
. TRBJ2-2 TRBV2 . CASSSPPGELFF
TRBD2 TRBJ2-2 TRBV6-4 once CASSDGTSDTGELFF
TRBD2 TRBJ2-1 TRBV5-4 . CASSEGGSSYNEQFF
. TRBJ2-2 TRBV5-4 . CASSLDWGELFF
. TRBJ1-2 TRBV5-1 . CASSSGGTYGGYTF
TRBD2 TRBJ2-1 TRBV7-6 . CASSPLSLAAYNEQFF
. TRBJ2-3 TRBV5-1 . CASSTDRPSSTDTQYF
. TRBJ1-5 TRBV4-1 . CASSQAPGVDQPQHF
. TRBJ1-2 TRBV19 . CASYQGDVYGYTF
TRBD1 TRBJ2-1 TRBV7-8 few CASSLGQEVDEQFF
. TRBJ2-2 TRBV28 . CASSEGGPGELFF
. TRBJ1-5 TRBV18 . CASSPGGPEQPQHF
. TRBJ2-1 TRBV7-2 . CASSLGRTFASSYNEQFF
TRBD1 TRBJ1-5 TRBV28 . CASSPPDRVNQPQHF
TRBD2 TRBJ2-1 TRBV6-4 . CASSDGLAGHNEQFF
. TRBJ1-5 TRBV19 . CASSISQGSNQPQHF
. TRBJ2-7 TRBV15 . CATSSKEGYEQYF
TRBD1 TRBJ2-5 TRBV7-9 . CASSPDRIQETQYF
TRBD2 TRBJ2-1 TRBV7-6 once CASSIYISGSSYNEQFF
. TRBJ2-5 TRBV28 . CASSLIGETQYF
. TRBJ2-7 TRBV11-2 . CASSGDRLWEQYF